This entry lists 29 T cell receptor beta chains sequenced from one sample in a study of shared clonotypes between healthy human individuals. Sequencing was performed with immunoSEQ multiplex PCR; in TCRdb, only in-frame clones are kept and a portion is missing. The sample lists 1.4 million or so clones, 98% occurring once. The sequencing sample was made of naive CD4+ T cells sorted from blood. The sample's subset: CD45RA+ positively selected. Receptor source: a young man in good health.

This rearrangement joins TRBV28 to TRBJ2-3; D may be TRBD1 (5 bases). Germline CDR1 MDHEN, CDR2 SYDVKM. With 6 bases removed from V and 4 bases from J, the gap between germline ends came to 14 bases. This CDR3 has 14 amino acids. In DNA, the CDR3 is TGTGCCAGCAGATTCCAGGGTGGCCCAGATACGCAGTATTTT. Amino acid sequence: CASRFQGGPDTQYF.

The chain recombines TRBV29-1 with TRBJ2-6; D gene unclear. Trimming took off 3 bases at V and 1 base at J, with 13 bases between the two ends. CDR3 length equals 16 residues. CDR1 and CDR2 (germline): SQVTM, ANQGSEA. The DNA of the CDR3 is TGCAGCGTTGAGTTTCTTATAGGATCTGGGGCCAACGTCCTGACTTTC. It specifies CSVEFLIGSGANVLTF.

This rearrangement joins TRBV2 to TRBJ1-1, with TRBD1 identical over 7 bases. The germline V gene encodes CDR1 SNHLY and CDR2 FYNNEI. The CDR3 consists of 15 residues. V was clipped by 5 bases and J by 3 bases; unmatched bases: 9. The CDR3: CASSPEGQTYTEAFF. Here the CDR3 DNA reads TGTGCCAGCAGTCCGGAGGGACAGACTTACACTGAAGCTTTCTTT.

The CDR3 DNA follows: TGTGCCTGGAGTGTAAAGTGGCGGGCTACCTACAATGAGCAGTTCTTC. It encodes CAWSVKWRATYNEQFF. The rearrangement uses TRBV30 and TRBJ2-1; possibly TRBD2 for D (5 bases). CDR1 and CDR2 from the germline V gene are GTSNPN and SVGIG (reference sequence). The CDR3 runs to 16 residues. The V gene lost 0 bases and the J gene lost 2 bases, with 14 bases spanning the gap.

The V call is TRBV7-9, the J call TRBJ2-3, with 9 bases matching TRBD1. CDR3 length: 14 residues. Germline trimming cut 8 bases from V and 4 bases from J; bases unmatched to any gene: 7. Germline-derived CDR1 and CDR2 are SEHNR and FQNEAQ (reference sequence). CDR3 region: CASFTTGGADTQYF. The CDR3, as DNA: TGTGCCAGCTTCACCACAGGGGGCGCAGATACGCAGTATTTT. The whole variable domain, remainder taken from reference TRBV7-9 and TRBJ2-3, is DTGVSQNPRHKITKRGQNVTFRCDPISEHNRLYWYRQTLGQGPEFLTYFQNEAQLEKSRLLSDRFSAERPKGSFSTLEIQRTEQGDSAMYLCASFTTGGADTQYFGPGTRLTVL.

The V call is TRBV7-2, the J call TRBJ2-1; the D is unclear. The V end lost 3 bases, the J end lost 7 bases, and 4 bases lay between the germline ends. The CDR3 is 11 residues long. Germline-derived CDR1 and CDR2 are SGHTA and FQGNSA. The DNA for the CDR3 is TGTGCCAGCAGCTTGAAAAATGAGCAGTTCTTC. This codes for CASSLKNEQFF.

The chain combines TRBV5-1 with TRBJ1-2; the D is unclear. Germline loops: CDR1 SGHRS, CDR2 YFSETQ. This CDR3 has 15 amino acids. V was cut by 4 bases and J by 7 bases, with 20 bases left in between. The chain's CDR3 is CASSPTPPGTSGYTF. Written as DNA, the CDR3 is TGCGCCAGCAGCCCCACCCCGCCCGGTACGAGTGGCTACACCTTC.

The chain employs TRBV2 and TRBJ2-7; D is unresolved. CDR1 is SNHLY, CDR2 FYNNEI, per germline. The V and J ends lost 6 bases and 3 bases respectively, with 15 bases between them. The length of the CDR3 is 14 residues. CDR3 in amino acids: CASSVRTGFYEQYF. In DNA, the CDR3 is TGTGCCAGCAGCGTTAGAACTGGATTCTACGAGCAGTACTTC.

This rearrangement joins TRBV5-6 to TRBJ2-2; D remains unclear. CDR1 is SGHDT, CDR2 YYEEEE, per germline. CDR3 size: 15 residues. The germline V and J ends were trimmed by 4 bases and 1 base, with 11 bases remaining between them. CDR3 coding DNA: TGTGCCAGCAGCATGGACGGACGGAACACCGGGGAGCTGTTTTTT. Its protein is CASSMDGRNTGELFF.

This chain connects TRBV5-1 to TRBJ1-1; TRBD1 might be the D (5 bases). CDR1 is SGHRS and CDR2 is YFSETQ in the germline V gene. With 0 bases removed from V and 1 base from J, the gap between germline ends came to 7 bases. The CDR3 has 14 amino acids. The CDR3 loop reads CASSLEGSNTEAFF. CDR3 in DNA: TGCGCCAGCAGCTTGGAGGGGTCGAACACTGAAGCTTTCTTT.

V is TRBV7-9 and J is TRBJ2-7; 10 bases are shared with TRBD1. The germline CDR1 and CDR2 sequences are SEHNR and FQNEAQ (reference sequence). Germline trimming cut 6 bases from V and 7 bases from J; bases unmatched to any gene: 9. CDR3 size: 14 residues. CDR3 nucleotide sequence: TGTGCCAGCAGGGCCGGGACAGGGGCCTTGGAGCAGTACTTC. Its translation: CASRAGTGALEQYF.

The CDR3 loop reads CASKRGSSYNEQFF. The CDR3 DNA reads TGTGCCAGCAAACGGGGAAGCTCCTACAATGAGCAGTTCTTC. V and J are TRBV27 and TRBJ2-1, with D perhaps matching TRBD2 (5 bases). V was pared by 7 bases and J by 0 bases, with 10 bases between. Germline values: CDR1 MNHEY, CDR2 SMNVEV (reference sequence). CDR3 length: 14 residues.

V gene TRBV5-1 combines with J gene TRBJ2-3, with 14 positions matching TRBD2. The CDR3 runs to 18 residues. V gave up 4 bases and J gave up 0 bases; unmatched junction bases: 7. The germline CDR1 and CDR2 sequences are SGHRS and YFSETQ. The CDR3 loop reads CASSLIGTSGSSTDTQYF. CDR3 sequence (DNA): TGCGCCAGCAGCCTTATAGGGACTAGCGGGAGTAGCACAGATACGCAGTATTTT.

The chain carries TRBV5-1 and TRBJ1-4; D perhaps matches TRBD1 (5 bases). The length of the CDR3 is 14 residues. Per the germline V gene, CDR1 is SGHRS and CDR2 is YFSETQ. Trimming took 0 bases from V and 12 from J, leaving 15 bases between them. CDR3 residues: CASSLEANRGELFF. The DNA for the CDR3 is TGCGCCAGCAGCTTGGAGGCGAACCGGGGGGAACTGTTTTTT. Supplemented by reference TRBV5-1 and TRBJ1-4, the full variable domain reads KAGVTQTPRYLIKTRGQQVTLSCSPISGHRSVSWYQQTPGQGLQFLFEYFSETQRNKGNFPGRFSGRQFSNSRSEMNVSTLELGDSALYLCASSLEANRGELFFGSGTQLSVL.

The V call is TRBV2, the J call TRBJ1-5; 9 bases align to TRBD1. V dropped 2 bases and J dropped 6; count of bases not matched to a gene: 5. The CDR3 has 15 amino acids. Germline CDR1 and CDR2: SNHLY and FYNNEI. The CDR3 nucleotides are TGTGCCAGCAGTGAAAGGACAGGGGTCGGTCAGCCCCAGCATTTT. It is translated as CASSERTGVGQPQHF.

CDR3 nucleotides: TGTGCCAGCAGTTTAATGGGGACAGGGGAGCAAGAGACCCAGTACTTC. This gives the protein CASSLMGTGEQETQYF. V is TRBV27 and J is TRBJ2-5; 10 nucleotides line up with TRBD1. This CDR3 has 16 amino acids. After removal of 2 bases from V and 2 bases from J, the junction contained 5 bases not matched to a gene. Germline V gene sequence: CDR1 MNHEY, CDR2 SMNVEV (reference sequence).

The chain joins TRBV2 to TRBJ2-7; 8 nucleotides align to TRBD2. After removal of 5 bases from V and 3 bases from J, the junction contained 6 bases not matched to a gene. The germline V gene has CDR1 SNHLY and CDR2 FYNNEI. The CDR3 length is 14 residues. The CDR3 protein is CASSNSGMSYEQYF. DNA of the CDR3: TGTGCCAGCAGTAATAGCGGGATGAGCTACGAGCAGTACTTC.

The genes are TRBV5-1 and TRBJ2-3; no clear D gene. Germline V gives CDR1 SGHRS, CDR2 YFSETQ. The CDR3 extends over 13 amino acids. V was clipped by 3 bases and J by 4 bases, with 9 bases between them. CDR3 in amino acids: CASSYGGADTQYF. The CDR3 bases are TGCGCCAGCAGCTATGGTGGGGCAGATACGCAGTATTTT.

The rearrangement links TRBV7-2 to TRBJ1-5; 7 nucleotides agree with TRBD1. The germline gives CDR1 SGHTA, CDR2 FQGNSA. Trimming at V came to 5 bases and at J to 2 bases, leaving 6 bases not matched to a gene. The CDR3 extends over 15 amino acids. The CDR3 nucleotides read TGTGCCAGCAGCCGAGGGGGCTTCGGCAATCAGCCCCAGCATTTT. Translated: CASSRGGFGNQPQHF.

V usage is TRBV10-3 and J usage is TRBJ1-1; the match to TRBD1 covers 11 bases. Trimming cost V 10 bases and J 3 bases; bases outside gene matches: 4. Germline V CDR1 and CDR2: ENHRY, SYGVKD. The CDR3 covers 13 residues. In DNA form, the CDR3 reads TGTGCCACGGACAGGGGGCACGACACTGAAGCTTTCTTT. Its protein is CATDRGHDTEAFF.

The chain joins TRBV5-1 to TRBJ2-7; 8 bases map to TRBD1. CDR3 length equals 17 residues. The junction had 12 bases not matched to a gene; V was cut back by 4 bases and J by 0 bases. CDR1 is SGHRS and CDR2 is YFSETQ in the germline V gene. For the CDR3, the DNA is TGCGCCAGCAGCCCCTGGGTGGGGACAGGTAGCTCCTACGAGCAGTACTTC. Translating gives CASSPWVGTGSSYEQYF.

The V call is TRBV30, the J call TRBJ1-3, with no clear D. Trimming took off 0 bases at V and 0 bases at J, with 12 bases between the two ends. The CDR3 sequence is 16 residues long. Germline assignment: CDR1 GTSNPN and CDR2 SVGIG (reference sequence). In DNA, the CDR3 is TGTGCCTGGAGTGTACCGTCCCCAGCCTCTGGAAACACCATATATTTT. Its translation is CAWSVPSPASGNTIYF.

The chain couples TRBV5-4 to TRBJ2-3; D may match TRBD1 or TRBD2 (6 bases each). Looked up from germline, CDR1 is SGHNT and CDR2 is YYREEE (reference sequence). Trimming shortened V by 6 bases and J by 0 bases, and 17 bases separated the two germline ends. CDR3 length equals 16 residues. Here the CDR3 reads CASKTTGGGSTDTQYF. The CDR3 nucleotides are TGTGCCAGCAAAACCACCGGGGGCGGGAGCACAGATACGCAGTATTTT.

A remark on this clone: An end of the junction differs from the germline gene, which may be a read error. The rearrangement uses TRBV27 and TRBJ2-1, with 12 bases lining up with TRBD2. In germline, CDR1 is MNHEY, CDR2 SMNVEV (reference sequence). The CDR3 contains 17 residues. The CDR3: CASGFASGRAQLYEQFF. The DNA of the CDR3 is TGTGCCAGCGGTTTCGCTAGCGGGAGGGCTCAGCTATATGAGCAGTTCTTC.

The chain joins TRBV5-5 to TRBJ2-3; 7 bases fit TRBD2. This CDR3 region has 13 residues. Germline loops: CDR1 SGHKS, CDR2 YYEKEE (reference sequence). V lost 4 bases to trimming and J lost 5 bases; unmatched junction nucleotides: 4. CDR3 region: CASSRDYRDTQYF. As DNA, the CDR3 is TGTGCCAGCAGCCGGGACTACAGAGATACGCAGTATTTT.

The CDR3 DNA sequence: TGTGCCCACAAGGCGGCGCGGGCTTTCTTT. It yields the protein CAHKAARAFF. The chain links TRBV30 to TRBJ1-1; D not resolved. Germline V CDR1 and CDR2: GTSNPN, SVGIG (reference sequence). The ends were cut back, 8 bases at V and 11 bases at J, with 15 bases in the middle. The CDR3 is 10 residues long.

This chain links TRBV2 with TRBJ2-5; 7 bases align to TRBD1. The CDR3 spans 14 residues. V dropped 6 bases and J dropped 5; count of bases not matched to a gene: 9. Germline V gives CDR1 SNHLY, CDR2 FYNNEI. In nucleotides, the CDR3 is TGTGCCAGCAGCGGGACAGCCACGGGCGAGACCCAGTACTTC. It is translated as CASSGTATGETQYF.

This sequence joins TRBV27 and TRBJ2-5; D may match TRBD1 or TRBD2 (5 bases each). The germline V and J ends were trimmed by 5 bases and 9 bases, with 22 bases remaining between them. In germline, CDR1 is MNHEY, CDR2 SMNVEV (reference sequence). The CDR3 is 15 amino acids. This CDR3 is CASSPKGPAGTAQYF. CDR3 DNA: TGTGCCAGCAGTCCGAAGGGACCGGCCGGGACGGCCCAGTACTTC.

The V and J genes are TRBV18 and TRBJ1-5; 8 nucleotides line up with TRBD1. The CDR3 is 16 amino acids. Looked up from germline, CDR1 is KGHSH and CDR2 is LQKENI. J was trimmed by 2 bases and V by 3 bases; bases with no gene match: 6. The CDR3 spells CASSPAQGGGNQPQHF. CDR3 DNA sequence: TGTGCCAGCTCACCTGCACAGGGGGGCGGCAATCAGCCCCAGCATTTT.